Shown below are 10 T cell receptor beta chains from a single sample sequenced in a study of T cells in Graves' hyperthyroidism and ophthalmopathy. TCR beta CDR3 region amplification was performed from RNA transcripts. Researchers ran a first-round RT-PCR on the TCR CDR3 using the HTBI primer set. TCRdb fed the multiplex PCR reads into MiXCR, producing one record per CDR3 protein. The sample lists fewer than 850,000 distinct CDR3 sequences; around a sixth were seen once. The specimen was blood. The receptors originated from a man aged 45-65 years with Graves' hyperthyroidism.

This clonotype was recorded at least ten times. This chain links TRBV11-2 with TRBJ2-7; D might be TRBD2 (6 bases). V gave up 7 bases and J gave up 5 bases, with 21 bases separating them. The CDR3 covers 15 residues. From germline, CDR1 is SGHAT and CDR2 FQNNGV. CDR3 loop: CASNTGTAGTDEQYF. The CDR3 DNA reads TGTGCCAGCAACACCGGGACCGCGGGAACCGACGAGCAGTACTTC.

This clonotype appeared many times. This rearrangement joins TRBV9 to TRBJ1-6; possible D gene TRBD1, 5 bases. The CDR3 has 13 amino acids. V was cut by 6 bases and J by 11 bases, with 15 bases left in between. CDR1 is SGDLS, CDR2 YYNGEE, per germline. The CDR3 DNA is TGTGCCAGCAACCCCCGACAGCCTGCACCCCTCCACTTT. Translating it yields CASNPRQPAPLHF.

As concerns this clonotype: This may come from a read error, since a much larger clone is one base off. The V gene is TRBV11-2, the J gene TRBJ2-7; TRBD1 might be the D (5 bases). V was cut by 7 bases and J by 3 bases, with 16 bases left in between. This CDR3 has 14 residues. CDR1 and CDR2 (germline): SGHAT, FQNNGV. CDR3 bases: TGTGCCAGCAACCCGACAGACTCTTGCTACGAGCAGTACTTC. Translation: CASNPTDSCYEQYF. Looking up the rest from reference TRBV11-2 and TRBJ2-7 gives the full variable domain: EAGVAQSPRYKIIEKRQSVAFWCNPISGHATLYWYQQILGQGPKLLIQFQNNGVVDDSQLPKDRFSAERLKGVDSTLKIQPAKLEDSAVYLCASNPTDSCYEQYFGPGTRLTVT.

The table lists this clonotype with a few counts. One junction end disagrees with the germline gene, perhaps due to a read error. J is TRBJ2-7 and V is TRBV9, with TRBD2 as a possible D gene (5 bases). CDR1 SGDLS and CDR2 YYNGEE come from the germline V gene. This CDR3 region has 15 residues. The CDR3 sequence: CANSPTAGGNHEQYF. Here the CDR3 DNA reads TGTGCCAACAGCCCAACGGCAGGAGGCAACCACGAGCAGTACTTC.

In this sample, this clonotype turned up a few times. The chain recombines TRBV14 with TRBJ2-7, with D possibly matching TRBD1 (6 bases). The CDR3 loop spans 14 amino acids. V lost 4 bases, J lost 2 bases, and 12 bases lay in between. Germline assignment: CDR1 SGHDN and CDR2 FVKESK. The CDR3 region has the DNA TGTGCCAGCAGCCCGCAGGGGCCTCCCTACGAGCAGTACTTC. It encodes CASSPQGPPYEQYF.

This clonotype was seen repeatedly, ten times or more. The rearrangement links TRBV6-1 to TRBJ1-2; D is possibly TRBD1 (6 bases). The V end lost 5 bases, the J end lost 0 bases, and 13 bases lay between the germline ends. Germline V lookup: CDR1 MNHNS, CDR2 SASEGT. This CDR3 is built from 15 residues. CDR3 nucleotides: TGTGCCAGCAGTTATTCCGGGACAACTAACTATGGCTACACCTTC. It codes for CASSYSGTTNYGYTF.

The rearrangement joins TRBV5-1 to TRBJ2-3; 10 bases agree with TRBD2. Trimming removed 0 bases from V and 3 bases from J; junction bases left unmatched: 4. CDR3 length: 16 amino acids. CDR1 is SGHRS, CDR2 YFSETQ, per germline. The CDR3: CASSLVLAGETDTQYF. The DNA of the CDR3 is TGCGCCAGCAGCTTGGTCCTAGCGGGAGAGACAGATACGCAGTATTTT.

This clonotype was detected many times. The gene calls are TRBV28 and TRBJ2-7; TRBD2 aligns across 10 bases. Germline CDR1 reads MDHEN; CDR2 reads SYDVKM. Unmatched junction bases numbered 10, after V lost 5 bases and J lost 0 bases. The length of the CDR3 is 17 residues. DNA of the CDR3: TGTGCCAGCAGTCTGCGACTAGCGGGTCCGACCTCCTACGAGCAGTACTTC. The encoded protein is CASSLRLAGPTSYEQYF.

The chain is built from TRBV19 and TRBJ2-1, with 13 bases aligning to TRBD2. J lost 6 bases, V lost 3 bases, and 2 bases had no gene match. Germline lookup yields CDR1 LNHDA and CDR2 SQIVND (reference sequence). This CDR3 has 15 residues. The chain's CDR3 is CASSIGLAGVNEQFF. CDR3 in DNA: TGTGCCAGTAGTATCGGACTAGCGGGAGTCAATGAGCAGTTCTTC.

There are many counts of this clonotype. The chain combines TRBV10-3 with TRBJ2-1; no clear D. The CDR3 runs to 12 residues. V lost 6 bases and J lost 8, with 11 bases in between. Germline-derived CDR1 and CDR2 are ENHRY and SYGVKD. The CDR3 loop is CAISPLGDEQFF. DNA of the CDR3: TGTGCCATCAGCCCACTTGGAGATGAGCAGTTCTTC.